This paragraph reports one T cell receptor (beta chain). The antigen is undetermined. TCRdb's copy holds only in-frame clones and misses some; the assay was immunoSEQ multiplex PCR. The sample comprises under 200,000 clones, less than 95% of which are singletons, and 0.64% rests with the top ten. This sample is drawn from a study of T cell responses to AZD1222 COVID-19 vaccine. Study-wide results and caveats: Donor demographics were predominantly white British with a female majority; clonal diversity may be underestimated.

CDR1 is KGHDR and CDR2 is SFDVKD in the germline V gene. This CDR3 is built from 15 residues. Trimming pared 3 bases from V and 4 bases from J, leaving 14 bases between. The V and J genes are TRBV24-1 and TRBJ1-2, with D tentatively TRBD1 (5 bases). The sample here was peripheral blood, taken on day 0 of AZD1222 vaccination. The receptor was derived from an adult in good health. CDR3 residues: CATSDRRGTSYGYTF. In nucleotides, the CDR3 is TGTGCCACCAGTGATAGGCGCGGGACGTCCTATGGCTACACCTTC.